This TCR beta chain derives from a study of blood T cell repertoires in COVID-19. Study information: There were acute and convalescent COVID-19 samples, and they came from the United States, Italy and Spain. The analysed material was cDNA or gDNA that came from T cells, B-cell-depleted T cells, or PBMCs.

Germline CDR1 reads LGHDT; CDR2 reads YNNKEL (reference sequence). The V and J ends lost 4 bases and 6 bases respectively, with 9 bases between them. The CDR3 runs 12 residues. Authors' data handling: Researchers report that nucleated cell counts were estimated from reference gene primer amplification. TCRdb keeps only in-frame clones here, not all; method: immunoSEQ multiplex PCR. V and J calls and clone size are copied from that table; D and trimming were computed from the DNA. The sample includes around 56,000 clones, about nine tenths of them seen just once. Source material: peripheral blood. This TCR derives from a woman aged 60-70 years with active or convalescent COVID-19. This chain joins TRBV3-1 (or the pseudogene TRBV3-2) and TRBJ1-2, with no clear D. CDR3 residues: CASSPMGHGYTF. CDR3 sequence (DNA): TGTGCCAGCAGCCCGATGGGCCATGGCTACACCTTC.